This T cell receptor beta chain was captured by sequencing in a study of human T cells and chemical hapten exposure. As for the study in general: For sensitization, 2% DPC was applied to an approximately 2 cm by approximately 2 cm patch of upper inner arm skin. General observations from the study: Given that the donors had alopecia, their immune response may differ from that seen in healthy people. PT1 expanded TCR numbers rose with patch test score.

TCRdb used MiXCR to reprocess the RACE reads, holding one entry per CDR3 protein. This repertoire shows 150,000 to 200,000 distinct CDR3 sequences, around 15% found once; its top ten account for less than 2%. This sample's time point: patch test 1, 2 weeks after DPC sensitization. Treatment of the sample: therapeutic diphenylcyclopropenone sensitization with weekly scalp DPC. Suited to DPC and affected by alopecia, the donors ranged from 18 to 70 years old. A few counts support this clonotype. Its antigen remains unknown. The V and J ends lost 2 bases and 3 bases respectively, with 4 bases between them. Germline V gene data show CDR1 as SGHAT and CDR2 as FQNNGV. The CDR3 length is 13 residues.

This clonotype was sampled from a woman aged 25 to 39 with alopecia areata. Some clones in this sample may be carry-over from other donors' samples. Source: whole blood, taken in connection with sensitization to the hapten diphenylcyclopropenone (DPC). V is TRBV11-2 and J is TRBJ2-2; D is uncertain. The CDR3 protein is CASSLRYTGELFF. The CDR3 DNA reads TGTGCCAGCAGCTTAAGATACACCGGGGAGCTGTTTTTT. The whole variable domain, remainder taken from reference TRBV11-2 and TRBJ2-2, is EAGVAQSPRYKIIEKRQSVAFWCNPISGHATLYWYQQILGQGPKLLIQFQNNGVVDDSQLPKDRFSAERLKGVDSTLKIQPAKLEDSAVYLCASSLRYTGELFFGEGSRLTVL.